These T cell receptor beta chains were read from a single sample in a study of T cell repertoires in cytomegalovirus infection. TCRdb ran MiXCR on the reads and lists one entry per CDR3 protein. The sample contains some 920,000 distinct CDR3 sequences, less than 35% of which appear only once. These receptors' targets are unknown. This specimen consisted of cultured CD8+ T cells from PBMCs, obtained from culture after CMV antigen stimulation. These TCRs come from a human donor in good health (CMV status not recorded). Some clones in this sample may be carry-over from other donors' samples. Each CDR3 is given with its conserved first and last residue. D genes are given only for firm matches. Clone size, where shown, is once, few, many, or a class for clones that have expanded.

v_call	j_call	d_call	clone_size	cdr3_aa	cdr3_nt
TRBV9	TRBJ1-1	-	-	CASSVVGYSPEAFF	TGTGCCAGCAGCGTAGTTGGGTATAGTCCTGAAGCTTTCTTT
TRBV6-6	TRBJ2-3	TRBD1	once	CASRSTGGKSTDTQYF	TGTGCCAGCAGGTCGACAGGGGGAAAAAGCACAGATACGCAGTATTTT
TRBV11-2	TRBJ2-2	-	-	CASSRQPSAGELFF	TGTGCCAGCAGCAGGCAGCCGAGCGCCGGGGAGCTGTTTTTT
TRBV4-1	TRBJ2-1	-	few	CASSQERASYNEQFF	TGCGCCAGCAGCCAAGAAAGAGCTTCCTACAATGAGCAGTTCTTC
TRBV7-6	TRBJ2-1	-	-	CASSPVTKPDNKQFF	TGTGCCAGCAGCCCCGTCACCAAACCGGACAATAAGCAGTTCTTC
TRBV7-9	TRBJ2-7	TRBD2	many	CASSLGSGVSYEQYF	TGTGCCAGCAGCTTAGGTAGCGGGGTCTCCTACGAGCAGTACTTC
TRBV6-5	TRBJ1-6	-	-	CASSEWRTESPLHF	TGTGCCAGCAGTGAGTGGAGGACTGAGTCACCCCTCCACTTT
TRBV7-9	TRBJ2-7	-	many	CASNLAGAAYEQYF	TGTGCCAGCAACTTAGCCGGGGCCGCCTACGAGCAGTACTTC
TRBV7-9	TRBJ2-1	-	few	CASSLSWGAYNEQFF	TGTGCCAGCAGCTTATCGTGGGGGGCCTACAATGAGCAGTTCTTC
TRBV27	TRBJ1-2	-	-	CASSFGGLVANYGYTF	TGTGCCAGCAGTTTTGGGGGGCTAGTAGCTAACTATGGCTACACCTTC
TRBV28	TRBJ1-1	-	-	CASGDWGEAFF	TGTGCCAGCGGAGACTGGGGGGAAGCTTTCTTT
TRBV13	TRBJ2-7	-	-	CASSLYLSYEQYF	TGTGCCAGCAGCTTATATCTCTCCTACGAGCAGTACTTC
TRBV27	TRBJ1-5	TRBD1	-	CASSLRGQGDANQPQHF	TGTGCCAGCAGTCTAAGGGGCCAGGGGGATGCCAATCAGCCCCAGCATTTT
TRBV4-1	TRBJ1-4	-	-	CASSQDIGSQLGGEKLFF	TGCGCCAGCAGCCAAGATATCGGCAGCCAATTGGGGGGTGAAAAACTGTTTTTT
TRBV5-6	TRBJ1-1	-	few	CASFPPGRMNTEAFF	TGTGCCAGCTTCCCCCCGGGACGGATGAACACTGAAGCTTTCTTT
TRBV12-3/TRBV12-4	TRBJ2-2	-	-	CASSFIVEGTGKAGTGELFF	TGTGCCAGCAGTTTCATAGTTGAAGGAACAGGGAAGGCGGGCACCGGGGAGCTGTTTTTT
TRBV5-6	TRBJ1-1	-	-	CASSLGEGEAFF	TGTGCCAGCAGCCTAGGGGAGGGAGAAGCTTTCTTT
TRBV7-2	TRBJ2-7	-	many	CASSLIPYEQYF	TGTGCCAGCAGCTTAATTCCCTACGAGCAGTACTTC
TRBV9	TRBJ2-1	-	few	CARQRSLPQGYNEQFF	TGTGCCAGACAACGTTCCTTACCCCAGGGCTACAATGAGCAGTTCTTC
TRBV28	TRBJ2-3	TRBD2	many	CASSSPAGHTDTQYF	TGTGCCAGCAGTTCTCCAGCGGGGCACACAGATACGCAGTATTTT
TRBV7-7	TRBJ1-1	-	-	CASSPHSGTEAFF	TGTGCTAGCAGCCCTCACTCGGGCACTGAAGCTTTCTTT
TRBV5-4	TRBJ1-1	TRBD1	-	CASSPRQGDKTEAFF	TGTGCCAGCAGCCCAAGACAGGGGGACAAAACTGAAGCTTTCTTT
TRBV4-1	TRBJ2-3	-	few	CASSRDTLDTQYF	TGCGCCAGCAGCCGGGACACTCTAGATACGCAGTATTTT
TRBV20-1	TRBJ2-1	TRBD2	-	CSARDPSHLLAGGANEQFF	TGCAGTGCTAGAGATCCTAGTCACCTACTAGCGGGGGGCGCAAATGAGCAGTTCTTC
TRBV6-6	TRBJ2-1	-	few	CASSPWDLKHPNEQFF	TGTGCCAGCAGTCCCTGGGACCTAAAGCATCCAAATGAGCAGTTCTTC
TRBV6-8	TRBJ2-1	TRBD1	few	CASSYSGQKFF	TGTGCCAGCAGTTATTCGGGACAGAAGTTCTTC
TRBV12-3/TRBV12-4	TRBJ2-1	-	-	CASSFNAGEQFF	TGTGCCAGCAGCTTCAACGCCGGAGAGCAGTTCTTC
TRBV12-3/TRBV12-4	TRBJ1-1	-	once	CASSTVVNTEAFF	TGTGCCAGCAGTACGGTGGTGAACACTGAAGCTTTCTTT
TRBV27	TRBJ2-7	-	-	CASSLLPDSPYEQYF	TGTGCCAGCAGTTTACTCCCCGACAGTCCCTACGAGCAGTACTTC
TRBV4-2	TRBJ2-3	-	many	CASSPEQGGRTDTQYF	TGTGCCAGCAGCCCAGAGCAGGGGGGGCGGACAGATACGCAGTATTTT
TRBV12-5	TRBJ2-7	-	-	CASGPWDRSYEQYF	TGTGCTAGTGGCCCTTGGGACCGCTCCTACGAGCAGTACTTC
TRBV19	TRBJ2-3	TRBD1	-	CASRGTGPFTDTQYF	TGTGCCAGTAGGGGGACAGGGCCTTTCACAGATACGCAGTATTTT
TRBV28	TRBJ2-1	-	-	CASNWGYNEQFF	TGTGCCAGCAATTGGGGCTACAATGAGCAGTTCTTC
TRBV28	TRBJ1-5	-	-	CASSLLGQLGGSNQPQHF	TGTGCCAGCAGTTTGCTCGGGCAGCTTGGGGGAAGCAATCAGCCCCAGCATTTT
TRBV5-6	TRBJ2-1	-	-	CVSSWEGQSSYNEQFF	TGTGTCAGCAGCTGGGAGGGACAGAGCTCCTACAATGAGCAGTTCTTC
TRBV6-1	TRBJ1-2	TRBD1	many	CASRRTGTGSNYGYTF	TGTGCCAGCAGGCGAACCGGGACAGGAAGCAACTATGGCTACACCTTC
TRBV27	TRBJ2-2	-	-	CASTLTGSNTGELFF	TGTGCCAGCACCCTAACAGGGTCCAACACCGGGGAGCTGTTTTTT
TRBV12-5	TRBJ2-7	-	few	CASGLSEEQYF	TGTGCTAGTGGTTTGAGCGAAGAGCAGTACTTC
TRBV5-4	TRBJ1-1	-	-	CASSLRHMNTEAFF	TGTGCCAGCAGCTTGCGTCATATGAACACTGAAGCTTTCTTT
TRBV4-1	TRBJ1-2	-	-	CASSPRTEGYGYTF	TGCGCCAGCAGCCCCCGGACAGAAGGGTATGGCTACACCTTC
TRBV29-1	TRBJ2-2	TRBD2	few	CSVETGGVPAGELFF	TGCAGCGTTGAAACGGGAGGGGTACCCGCCGGGGAGCTGTTTTTT
TRBV6-6	TRBJ1-2	TRBD1	-	CATINPGTGVLTNYGYTF	TGTGCCACCATTAATCCCGGGACAGGGGTATTGACTAACTATGGCTACACCTTC
TRBV12-3/TRBV12-4	TRBJ1-1	-	many	CASSLVANTEAFF	TGTGCCAGCAGCTTAGTGGCGAACACTGAAGCTTTCTTT
TRBV7-9	TRBJ2-1	-	-	CASSLGFGGDNEQFF	TGTGCCAGCAGCTTAGGGTTCGGGGGTGACAATGAGCAGTTCTTC
TRBV12-5	TRBJ2-6	-	few	CASGLVLRASETSYGANVLTF	TGTGCTAGTGGTTTGGTACTCAGGGCCAGTGAAACCTCGTACGGGGCCAACGTCCTGACTTTC
TRBV4-1	TRBJ1-5	TRBD1	few	CASSQVQGAQPQHF	TGCGCCAGCAGCCAAGTTCAGGGGGCTCAGCCCCAGCATTTT
TRBV6-5	TRBJ2-2	-	few	CASSYTYPGDLDTGELFF	TGTGCCAGCAGTTACACCTACCCAGGGGATTTGGACACCGGGGAGCTGTTTTTT
TRBV28	TRBJ2-1	TRBD1	few	CASSLPGTGGLIRSYNEQFF	TGTGCCAGCAGTTTACCGGGGACAGGGGGCCTCATACGCTCCTACAATGAGCAGTTCTTC
TRBV12-3/TRBV12-4	TRBJ2-3	TRBD2	many	CASKAGGTDTQYF	TGTGCCAGCAAAGCGGGGGGCACAGATACGCAGTATTTT
TRBV7-6	TRBJ2-3	-	-	CASSPRDLGTDTQYF	TGTGCCAGCAGCCCCCGGGACTTGGGCACAGATACGCAGTATTTT
TRBV19	TRBJ1-4	-	once	CATTDRKMKRILF	TGTGCCACCACCGACAGAAAAATGAAAAGGATACTTTTT
TRBV19	TRBJ2-7	-	-	CASNGSPTGEDPYEQYF	TGTGCCAGCAACGGGTCACCAACCGGGGAGGACCCCTACGAGCAGTACTTC
TRBV15	TRBJ1-5	-	few	CATSRGDQPQHF	TGTGCCACCAGCAGAGGGGATCAGCCCCAGCATTTT
TRBV5-1	TRBJ2-1	TRBD2	-	CASSWTSGGWNEQFF	TGCGCCAGCAGCTGGACTAGCGGGGGGTGGAATGAGCAGTTCTTC
TRBV7-9	TRBJ2-2	-	few	CASSLGVGLRTGELFF	TGTGCCAGCAGCCTAGGTGTGGGACTCCGCACCGGGGAGCTGTTTTTT